The 9 T cell receptor beta chains presented below share a single source sample, sequenced in a study of T-cell memory formation after mild COVID-19. TCRdb ran MiXCR on the 5' RACE reads and lists one entry per CDR3 protein. This sample yields a few hundred thousand distinct CDR3 sequences, of which about 22% are seen a single time; approximately 8.4% belongs to the top ten. The sequenced material came from PBMCs or a T cell subset sorted from them (not recorded which). The receptors here all came from an adult woman who had mild COVID-19 (a few samples of this study predate the infection). Cell type and time point are not known.

V and J are TRBV29-1 and TRBJ1-2; D unresolved. Germline lookup yields CDR1 SQVTM and CDR2 ANQGSEA. This CDR3 has 13 amino acids. V lost 6 bases and J 3 bases, leaving 14 bases between the germline ends. CDR3 bases: TGCAGCGTCCTTACTTCTACAGACTATGGCTACACCTTC. Amino acid sequence: CSVLTSTDYGYTF.

This clonotype was picked up a small number of times. The chain combines TRBV7-9 with TRBJ1-6; D is unclear. The germline CDR1 and CDR2 sequences are SEHNR and FQNEAQ (reference sequence). V lost 1 base and J 7 bases, leaving 8 bases between the germline ends. The CDR3 has 14 residues. The CDR3 is CASSLGVANSPLHF. The CDR3 coding sequence is TGTGCCAGCAGCTTAGGGGTTGCGAATTCACCCCTCCACTTT.

This clonotype was seen many times. V is TRBV2 and J is TRBJ1-6, with a weak D call TRBD1 (5 bases). This CDR3 spans 15 amino acids. Germline V gene data show CDR1 as SNHLY and CDR2 as FYNNEI. Trimming shortened V by 3 bases and J by 10 bases, and 16 bases separated the two germline ends. CDR3 sequence reads: CASSESGVGGSPLHF. Here the CDR3 DNA reads TGTGCCAGCAGTGAGTCGGGGGTCGGGGGATCACCCCTCCACTTT.

The chain employs TRBV12-3 or TRBV12-4 and TRBJ1-2; D is unclear. There are 13 residues in the CDR3. V was pared by 5 bases and J by 4 bases, with 11 bases between. The CDR3 nucleotides read TGTGCCAGCAGTCTTGACCCTGGCTATGGCTACACCTTC. It translates to CASSLDPGYGYTF.

This clonotype was observed a few times. This sequence joins TRBV29-1 and TRBJ2-5, with D possibly being TRBD1 (7 bases). CDR1 is SQVTM, CDR2 ANQGSEA, per germline. The CDR3 totals 13 residues. Trimming removed 3 bases at V and 5 bases at J, with 13 bases between. The CDR3 sequence: CSVEEGAVETQYF. CDR3 bases: TGCAGCGTTGAGGAGGGGGCGGTTGAGACCCAGTACTTC.

The V and J genes are TRBV3-1 and TRBJ1-1; D gene ambiguous. The CDR3 extends over 12 amino acids. Germline CDR1 LGHDT, CDR2 YNNKEL (reference sequence). Trimming took off 1 base at V and 5 bases at J, with 5 bases between the two ends. The CDR3 DNA reads as TGTGCCAGCAGCCAAGCCCTAACTGAAGCTTTCTTT. Translation: CASSQALTEAFF.

The rearrangement joins TRBV12-3 or TRBV12-4 to TRBJ1-5; possibly TRBD1 for D (5 bases). The CDR3 length is 15 residues. The V end was cut by 7 bases, the J end by 2 bases, with 15 bases between. The CDR3 here is CASMDVKGGNQPQHF. The CDR3 coding sequence is TGTGCCAGCATGGACGTTAAAGGGGGCAATCAGCCCCAGCATTTT.

This clonotype turned up a few times. This sequence joins TRBV20-1 and TRBJ2-7, with a tentative D call TRBD2 (6 bases). Trimming took off 6 bases at V and 7 bases at J, with 22 bases between the two ends. This CDR3 has 14 amino acids. Germline values: CDR1 DFQATT, CDR2 SNEGSKA (reference sequence). The CDR3 nucleotides are TGCAGTGCCAGCACGGGGGTTCAATTACGGGAGCAGTACTTC. Residues: CSASTGVQLREQYF.

This clonotype was seen a few times. The CDR3, as DNA: TGTGCCAGCAGCTTGACCCTAGCGCCGGGCCGCTTTACGCAGTATTTT. It translates to CASSLTLAPGRFTQYF. This chain links TRBV5-8 with TRBJ2-3; perhaps TRBD2 as D (6 bases). Looked up from germline, CDR1 is SGHTS and CDR2 is YDEGEE. This CDR3 has 16 residues. V shed 1 base and J shed 8 bases, with 20 bases lying between them.